This T cell receptor (beta chain) was sequenced in a study of shared clonotypes between healthy human individuals. Study-wide points: Several donors shared about 5% of their naive CD4 clonotypes. Exclusively blood specimens were collected; tissue repertoires likely differ.

Genomic DNA per cell subset filled all wells of several immunoSEQ plates. This table comes from immunoSEQ multiplex PCR, and its TCRdb copy is limited to in-frame clones, with some not included. The sample includes millions of clones, 85% to 95% of them seen just once. Concerning this clone: Its antigen is still unknown.

V dropped 0 bases and J dropped 5 bases, with 15 bases sitting between them. The CDR3 has 17 residues. Germline V gives CDR1 SGHTS, CDR2 YDEGEE. Sequencing input: naive CD4+ T cells sorted from blood. The sample's subset: CD45RA+ positively selected. This TCR derives from a man younger than 30 in good health. The V call is TRBV5-8, the J call TRBJ1-6; no clear D gene. CDR3 DNA: TGTGCCAGCAGCTTGGCATTAAAGGGTGCGGATAATTCACCCCTCCACTTT. It codes for CASSLALKGADNSPLHF. Full variable domain (rest looked up from reference TRBV5-8 and TRBJ1-6): EAGVTQSPTHLIKTRGQQATLRCSPISGHTSVYWYQQALGLGLQFLLWYDEGEERNRGNFPPRFSGRQFPNYSSELNVNALELEDSALYLCASSLALKGADNSPLHFGNGTRLTVT.